Each of the 3 T cell receptor beta chains below was sequenced from the same sample in a study of blood T cell repertoires in COVID-19. Sequencing was performed with immunoSEQ multiplex PCR; in TCRdb, only in-frame clones are kept and a portion is missing. The table lists about 43,000 clones, approximately 90% of them singletons, with about 16% in the top ten. The sequenced sample consisted of peripheral blood. These receptors all stem from a man aged 55 to 70 with active COVID-19.

This chain links TRBV4-1 with TRBJ2-1; 10 bases fit TRBD1. The trim removed 4 bases at V and 6 bases at J, leaving 9 bases unmatched. The CDR3 extends over 16 amino acids. CDR1 and CDR2 (germline): MGHRA, YSYEKL. Here the CDR3 DNA reads TGCGCCAGCAGCCCACCCCGGGACAGGGGCAGCAATGAGCAGTTCTTC. Translating it yields CASSPPRDRGSNEQFF.

The gene calls are TRBV5-1 and TRBJ2-3; 7 bases map to TRBD1. CDR3 size: 14 residues. V lost 1 base and J lost 3; bases outside the gene matches: 2. Per the germline V gene, CDR1 is SGHRS and CDR2 is YFSETQ. The DNA for the CDR3 is TGCGCCAGCAGCTTGTTACAGGGGACAGATACGCAGTATTTT. This translates into CASSLLQGTDTQYF.

The chain links TRBV4-1 to TRBJ1-2, with D possibly TRBD1 on 5 matching bases. CDR1 is MGHRA, CDR2 YSYEKL, per germline. CDR3 length equals 15 residues. Trimming stripped 5 bases from V and 4 bases from J, with 17 bases between. The CDR3 DNA sequence: TGCGCCAGCAGCGGACACAGGAGCCGCTCCTATGGCTACACCTTC. It encodes CASSGHRSRSYGYTF.